This TCR beta chain emerged from a study of T cell repertoires in cytomegalovirus infection. The CDR3 is 14 amino acids. CDR1 is MNHNS and CDR2 is SASEGT in the germline V gene. Trimming stripped 2 bases from V and 10 bases from J, with 12 bases between. MiXCR was run by TCRdb on the reads, yielding one entry per CDR3 protein. Of fewer than 700,000 distinct CDR3 sequences in the sample, approximately 25% are singletons; the top ten hold less than 9.5%. This clonotype was seen more than once but under ten times. This TCR was sampled from a human donor in good health (CMV status not recorded). Some clones in this sample may be carry-over from other donors' samples. The sample taken for sequencing was CD8+ T cells from PBMCs. The chain links TRBV6-1 to TRBJ1-6; D may be TRBD1 (6 bases). This CDR3 is CASSEWGLESPLHF. The CDR3 region has the DNA TGTGCCAGCAGTGAATGGGGGCTAGAATCACCCCTCCACTTT.